Shown below are 9 T cell receptor beta chains from a single sample sequenced in a study of blood T cell repertoires in COVID-19. Sequencing was performed with immunoSEQ multiplex PCR; in TCRdb, only in-frame clones are kept and a portion is missing. The table records some 110,000 clones, 80% to 95% of them present only once. The sequenced sample was peripheral blood. Receptors were obtained from a man between 50 and 59 years old with COVID-19, enrolled during active disease.

The chain links TRBV29-1 to TRBJ1-1; D unresolved. CDR3 size: 12 residues. The germline V and J ends were trimmed by 3 bases and 5 bases, with 10 bases remaining between them. Germline CDR1 is SQVTM and CDR2 is ANQGSEA. CDR3 sequence reads: CSVDRLGTEAFF. DNA for the CDR3: TGCAGCGTTGACCGCCTCGGGACTGAAGCTTTCTTT.

CDR3 nucleotides: TGTGCCTGGAGGGGCTTGAACACTGAAGCTTTCTTT. It codes for CAWRGLNTEAFF. The J gene is TRBJ1-1, the V gene TRBV30, with D unresolved. The CDR3 is 12 amino acids. Per germline, CDR1 GTSNPN and CDR2 SVGIG (reference sequence). Trimming took off 3 bases at V and 0 bases at J, with 5 bases between the two ends.

The chain employs TRBV5-1 and TRBJ2-7, with D possibly matching TRBD2 (5 bases). The V and J ends lost 0 bases and 5 bases respectively, with 12 bases between them. Germline V gene sequence: CDR1 SGHRS, CDR2 YFSETQ. The CDR3 covers 14 residues. The CDR3 loop reads CASSLETSGDEQYF. DNA of the CDR3: TGCGCCAGCAGCTTGGAAACAAGCGGAGACGAGCAGTACTTC.

This clone was found once. The chain is built from TRBV19 and TRBJ2-5; D not resolved. V gave up 1 base and J gave up 0 bases, with 6 bases separating them. Germline loops: CDR1 LNHDA, CDR2 SQIVND (reference sequence). The CDR3 spans 14 residues. CDR3 nucleotides: TGTGCCAGTAGTATAGTGGCACACCAAGAGACCCAGTACTTC. Translation gives CASSIVAHQETQYF.

The CDR3 reads CASSYSGVANTGELFF. CDR3 sequence (DNA): TGTGCCAGCAGTTACTCCGGGGTGGCGAACACCGGGGAGCTGTTTTTT. The chain combines TRBV6-2 or TRBV6-3 with TRBJ2-2; D is possibly TRBD2 (5 bases). Trimming cost V 0 bases and J 0 bases, with 8 bases left between them. This CDR3 has 16 amino acids. Germline V gene lookup returns CDR1 MNHEY and CDR2 SVGEGT.

The chain joins TRBV28 to TRBJ1-4; 8 bases align to TRBD1. V lost 8 bases and J lost 7; bases outside the gene matches: 12. The CDR3 length is 15 residues. Germline CDR1 is MDHEN and CDR2 is SYDVKM. The CDR3 DNA is TGTGCCAGCCATCAGTCAGCAGGGACAGGTGAAAAACTGTTTTTT. Protein: CASHQSAGTGEKLFF.

This clone was recorded once. The rearrangement links TRBV24-1 to TRBJ2-3; the match to TRBD1 covers 12 bases. The CDR3 loop spans 13 amino acids. Per the germline V gene, CDR1 is KGHDR and CDR2 is SFDVKD. V was clipped by 7 bases and J by 8 bases; unmatched bases: 3. The CDR3 loop is CATSGTGGGTQYF. In DNA, the CDR3 is TGTGCCACCAGCGGGACAGGGGGCGGTACGCAGTATTTT.

The CDR3 region has the DNA TGTGCCAGTAGTCCCCGTCCCGTCTCTGGGGCCAACGTCCTGACTTTC. Amino acid sequence: CASSPRPVSGANVLTF. This rearrangement joins TRBV19 to TRBJ2-6; the D is unclear. V lost 5 bases and J 0 bases, leaving 11 bases between the germline ends. Per germline, CDR1 LNHDA and CDR2 SQIVND (reference sequence). The CDR3 spans 16 residues.

V is TRBV27 and J is TRBJ1-4; TRBD1 might be the D (6 bases). The CDR3 spans 14 residues. Trimming took off 3 bases at V and 7 bases at J, with 12 bases between the two ends. The germline gives CDR1 MNHEY, CDR2 SMNVEV (reference sequence). CDR3 sequence (DNA): TGTGCCAGCAGTTTCCGGGACATGGGTGAAAAACTGTTTTTT. It specifies CASSFRDMGEKLFF.